These 8 T cell receptor beta chains were all obtained from the same sample, sequenced in a study of early T cells in non-severe SARS-CoV-2 infection. TCRdb called the 5' RACE reads again in MiXCR, with one record for every CDR3 protein. Of tens of thousands of distinct CDR3 sequences listed, 9.5% are singletons. The specimen sequenced was whole blood. All receptors derive from an adult who was a healthcare worker with PCR-confirmed SARS-CoV-2 infection or an uninfected control (not recorded which).

The chain employs TRBV6-5 and TRBJ2-2, with D hard to call. CDR1 and CDR2 from the germline V gene are MNHEY and SVGAGI. Trimming took off 6 bases at V and 0 bases at J, with 11 bases between the two ends. The CDR3 spans 15 residues. CDR3 loop: CASRWAPANTGELFF. Written as DNA, the CDR3 is TGTGCCAGCAGATGGGCCCCGGCGAACACCGGGGAGCTGTTTTTT.

The chain recombines TRBV19 with TRBJ2-3, with D possibly TRBD1 on 6 matching bases. Per the germline V gene, CDR1 is LNHDA and CDR2 is SQIVND (reference sequence). V was pared by 7 bases and J by 0 bases, with 14 bases between. This CDR3 comprises 15 residues. CDR3 nucleotides: TGTGCCAGTACCAATGGGGGACACAGCACAGATACGCAGTATTTT. This codes for CASTNGGHSTDTQYF.

This clonotype was counted many times. The rearrangement links TRBV6-1 to TRBJ2-7; D assignment may be TRBD1 or TRBD2 (5 bases each). The CDR3 covers 14 residues. Germline values: CDR1 MNHNS, CDR2 SASEGT. Between the trimmed V and J ends, which lost 6 bases and 2 bases, there was a span of 14 bases. CDR3 loop: CASRGDAVTYEQYF. Written as DNA, the CDR3 is TGTGCCAGCAGGGGGGACGCAGTGACCTACGAGCAGTACTTC.

The CDR3: CASSHERGAYNEQFF. The DNA of the CDR3 is TGTGCCAGCTCACACGAGCGGGGGGCCTACAATGAGCAGTTCTTC. The V and J genes are TRBV18 and TRBJ2-1, with TRBD2 matching 9 bases. Germline V gene data show CDR1 as KGHSH and CDR2 as LQKENI. V lost 4 bases and J lost 2; bases outside the gene matches: 3. The CDR3 totals 15 residues.

This clonotype was recorded many times. The chain joins TRBV4-2 to TRBJ1-2, with D hard to call. CDR1 is LGHNA and CDR2 is YNFKEQ in the germline V gene. V was clipped by 0 bases and J by 2 bases, with 7 bases between them. The CDR3 sequence is 14 residues long. CDR3 in amino acids: CASSQEMRNYGYTF. CDR3 DNA sequence: TGTGCCAGCAGCCAAGAAATGAGAAACTATGGCTACACCTTC.

This chain connects TRBV5-4 to TRBJ2-1; either TRBD1 or TRBD2 may supply D (6 bases each). The CDR3 loop spans 16 amino acids. Per germline, CDR1 SGHNT and CDR2 YYREEE (reference sequence). V shed 4 bases and J shed 4 bases, with 18 bases lying between them. The CDR3 loop reads CASSPQRGRSYNEQFF. In nucleotides, the CDR3 is TGTGCCAGCAGCCCACAAAGGGGGAGGTCTTACAATGAGCAGTTCTTC.

This clonotype appeared many times. The chain recombines TRBV20-1 with TRBJ1-5, with 8 bases identical to TRBD1. The CDR3 totals 17 residues. V shed 6 bases, J shed 0 bases, and the junction held 13 bases outside the gene matches. In germline, CDR1 is DFQATT, CDR2 SNEGSKA (reference sequence). CDR3 DNA: TGCAGTGCCCTGGGACAGGCAATTTCATATAGCAATCAGCCCCAGCATTTT. Translating it yields CSALGQAISYSNQPQHF.

This clonotype has a count of ten or more. V is TRBV14 and J is TRBJ2-1; TRBD1 is a possible D gene (6 bases). The CDR3 has 15 residues. Trimming removed 4 bases from V and 9 bases from J, with 19 bases in between. From germline, CDR1 is SGHDN and CDR2 FVKESK. CDR3 sequence (DNA): TGTGCCAGCAGCCTACTTAGCAAGGGGGTGGGTGAGCAGTTCTTC. This sequence encodes CASSLLSKGVGEQFF.